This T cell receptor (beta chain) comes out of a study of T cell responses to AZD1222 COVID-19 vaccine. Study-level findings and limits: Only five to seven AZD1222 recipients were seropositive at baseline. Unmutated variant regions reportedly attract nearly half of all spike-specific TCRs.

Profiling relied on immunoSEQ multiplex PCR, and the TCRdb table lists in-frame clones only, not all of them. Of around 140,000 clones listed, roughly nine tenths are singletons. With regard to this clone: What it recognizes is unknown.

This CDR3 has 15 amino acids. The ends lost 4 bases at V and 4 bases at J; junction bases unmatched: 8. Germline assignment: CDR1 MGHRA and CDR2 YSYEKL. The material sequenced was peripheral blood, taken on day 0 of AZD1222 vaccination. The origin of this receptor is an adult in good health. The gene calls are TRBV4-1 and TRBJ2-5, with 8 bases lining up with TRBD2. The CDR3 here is CASSPRVAGLETQYF. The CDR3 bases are TGCGCCAGCAGCCCCAGGGTAGCGGGGCTAGAGACCCAGTACTTC.